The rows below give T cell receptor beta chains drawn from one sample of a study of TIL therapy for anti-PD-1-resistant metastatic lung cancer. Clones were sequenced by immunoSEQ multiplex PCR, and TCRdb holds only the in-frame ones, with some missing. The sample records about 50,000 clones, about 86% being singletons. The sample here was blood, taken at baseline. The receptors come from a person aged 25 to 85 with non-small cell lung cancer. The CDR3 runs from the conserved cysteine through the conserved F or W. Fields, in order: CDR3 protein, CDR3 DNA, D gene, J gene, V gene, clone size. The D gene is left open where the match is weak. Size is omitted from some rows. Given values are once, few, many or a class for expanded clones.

CASSVPATSTDTQYF	TGTGCCAGCAGTGTTCCTGCGACTAGCACAGATACGCAGTATTTT	-	TRBJ2-3	TRBV25-1	-
CASSQTSGDRTDTQYF	TGTGCCAGCAGCCAGACTAGCGGGGACCGCACAGATACGCAGTATTTT	TRBD2	TRBJ2-3	TRBV7-2	-
CASTLGVRGRNTQYF	TGTGCCAGCACCCTAGGGGTTCGGGGGAGGAATACGCAGTATTTT	-	TRBJ2-3	TRBV28	-
CASSLVGRTLNEQFF	TGTGCCAGCAGTTTAGTCGGGAGGACTTTGAATGAGCAGTTCTTC	TRBD2	TRBJ2-1	TRBV27	few
CARDRVDTDTQYF	TGTGCCAGGGACAGGGTTGACACAGATACGCAGTATTTT	-	TRBJ2-3	TRBV21-1	once
CACVPGQNKNIQYF	TGTGCCTGCGTCCCGGGACAGAACAAAAACATTCAGTACTTC	TRBD1	TRBJ2-4	TRBV28	-
CASRTSGRDEQFF	TGTGCCAGCAGGACTAGCGGGAGGGACGAGCAGTTCTTC	TRBD2	TRBJ2-1	TRBV12-3/TRBV12-4	-
CASSLRATDQETQYF	TGTGCCAGCAGCTTAAGGGCGACAGACCAAGAGACCCAGTACTTC	-	TRBJ2-5	TRBV7-8	-
CASGGFNEQYF	TGTGCCAGCGGGGGGTTCAACGAGCAGTACTTC	-	TRBJ2-7	TRBV28	-
CASSSPGLAYNEQFF	TGTGCCAGCAGTTCGCCGGGACTAGCCTACAATGAGCAGTTCTTC	TRBD2	TRBJ2-1	TRBV28	-
CASSLSDSFSGNTIYF	TGCGCCAGCAGCTTGTCGGACAGTTTCTCTGGAAACACCATATATTTT	-	TRBJ1-3	TRBV5-1	few
CATSRESGTDNEQFF	TGTGCCACCAGCAGAGAGTCGGGAACCGACAATGAGCAGTTCTTC	-	TRBJ2-1	TRBV15	-
CASSKPPTGVIF	TGTGCCAGCAGTAAACCCCCCACGGGGGTAATCTTC	-	TRBJ2-1	TRBV27	-
CASSLREGPYEQYF	TGTGCCAGCAGCCTGAGAGAGGGGCCCTACGAGCAGTACTTC	-	TRBJ2-7	TRBV27	-
CASRSNGLNTEAFF	TGTGCCAGCAGATCGAACGGTTTGAACACTGAAGCTTTCTTT	-	TRBJ1-1	TRBV7-2	-
CASSWGQSAQEQYF	TGTGCCAGCAGTTGGGGCCAATCTGCGCAGGAGCAGTACTTC	-	TRBJ2-7	TRBV28	-
CASSLAGRGGRWANEQFF	TGTGCCAGCAGCTTGGCGGGGCGGGGGGGCCGGTGGGCGAATGAGCAGTTCTTC	TRBD2	TRBJ2-1	TRBV5-4	-
CASSQETGALTGELFF	TGTGCCAGCAGCCAAGAGACAGGGGCCCTAACCGGGGAGCTGTTTTTT	TRBD1	TRBJ2-2	TRBV4-2	few
CASSGGQGANQPQHF	TGTGCCAGCAGTGGGGGACAGGGGGCTAATCAGCCCCAGCATTTT	TRBD1	TRBJ1-5	TRBV2	-
CASDRATEAFF	TGTGCCAGCGACCGTGCGACTGAAGCTTTCTTT	-	TRBJ1-1	TRBV28	-
CASSQFGPNQAFF	TGTGCCAGCAGCCAGTTTGGGCCAAACCAAGCTTTCTTT	-	TRBJ1-1	TRBV7-2	-
CASSFGPSPYEQYF	TGTGCCAGCAGCTTCGGGCCCAGCCCCTACGAGCAGTACTTC	-	TRBJ2-7	TRBV11-2	-
CASSPGQNTEAFF	TGTGCCAGCAGCCCGGGACAGAACACTGAAGCTTTCTTT	-	TRBJ1-1	TRBV7-2	-
CASSQVRVNTEAFF	TGTGCCAGCAGCCAAGTCAGGGTGAACACTGAAGCTTTCTTT	-	TRBJ1-1	TRBV14	-
CASSAGSGYEQYF	TGTGCCAGCAGTGCAGGGTCCGGCTACGAGCAGTACTTC	-	TRBJ2-7	TRBV27	few
CASSQVESPKETQYF	TGTGCCAGCAGCCAAGTCGAGTCCCCGAAGGAGACCCAGTACTTC	-	TRBJ2-5	TRBV3-1/TRBV3-2	-
CASSGRDSPYEQYF	TGTGCCAGCAGCGGCCGGGACTCCCCCTACGAGCAGTACTTC	-	TRBJ2-7	TRBV9	-
CASSLTPGINEQFF	TGTGCCAGCAGTTTAACCCCCGGAATCAATGAGCAGTTCTTC	-	TRBJ2-1	TRBV9	-
CASSPRTGGAETQYF	TGTGCCAGTAGTCCCCGGACAGGGGGCGCAGAGACCCAGTACTTC	TRBD1	TRBJ2-5	TRBV19	-
CASSQDLTGGGNQPQHF	TGTGCCAGCAGCCAAGATCTCACGGGGGGTGGAAATCAGCCCCAGCATTTT	-	TRBJ1-5	TRBV4-2	-
CASSPIARAGELFF	TGTGCCAGCAGTCCCATAGCCCGGGCCGGGGAGCTGTTTTTT	-	TRBJ2-2	TRBV25-1	once
CASSEGGGNYGYTF	TGTGCCAGCAGTGAGGGGGGCGGGAACTATGGCTACACCTTC	-	TRBJ1-2	TRBV6-1	-
CAIRGTADTQYF	TGTGCCATCAGGGGGACGGCAGATACGCAGTATTTT	-	TRBJ2-3	TRBV10-3	-
CASSRGGTAFRLNTEAFF	TGTGCCAGCAGTAGGGGGGGGACAGCCTTTCGTTTGAACACTGAAGCTTTCTTT	TRBD1	TRBJ1-1	TRBV6-2/TRBV6-3	-
CASSLRHDQPQHF	TGTGCCAGCAGCTTAAGGCACGATCAGCCCCAGCATTTT	-	TRBJ1-5	TRBV11-2	-
CASSLYENSPLHF	TGTGCCAGCAGTTTATACGAGAATTCACCCCTCCACTTT	-	TRBJ1-6	TRBV27	-
CASSLGFGEQYF	TGTGCCAGCAGCTTGGGTTTTGGCGAGCAGTACTTC	-	TRBJ2-7	TRBV5-8	-
CAISDQDYGYTF	TGTGCCATCAGTGATCAGGATTATGGCTACACCTTC	-	TRBJ1-2	TRBV10-3	-
CASSQDWQWNTGELFF	TGTGCCAGCAGCCAAGATTGGCAGTGGAACACCGGGGAGCTGTTTTTT	-	TRBJ2-2	TRBV14	-
CASSVGGTSQETQYF	TGTGCCAGCAGCGTTGGCGGGACATCCCAAGAGACCCAGTACTTC	-	TRBJ2-5	TRBV9	-
CASSLSGHGEQYF	TGTGCCAGCAGCTTATCGGGGCACGGAGAGCAGTACTTC	-	TRBJ2-7	TRBV7-8	-
CASSLAGKADLSTDTQYF	TGCGCCAGCAGCTTGGCCGGCAAGGCCGATCTCAGCACAGATACGCAGTATTTT	-	TRBJ2-3	TRBV5-1	-
CASSEEGWPNNSPLHF	TGTGCCAGCAGTGAAGAAGGCTGGCCGAATAATTCACCCCTCCACTTT	-	TRBJ1-6	TRBV2	-
CASSQDSSGANVLTF	TGTGCCAGCAGCCAAGACAGCTCTGGGGCCAACGTCCTGACTTTC	-	TRBJ2-6	TRBV3-1/TRBV3-2	-
CASSYSEGRDTF	TGTGCCAGCAGTTACTCGGAGGGTCGGGACACCTTC	-	TRBJ1-2	TRBV6-6	few